What follows is one TCR beta chain and its context. This clonotype was picked up one time. No antigen is known for it. The record has no base qualities; no much larger clone is one base away. One read alone is weak evidence. Between the V and J ends, shortened by 3 bases and 7 bases respectively, the junction contains 10 bases. The CDR1 and CDR2 encoded by the germline V gene are MGHDK and SYGVNS. The CDR3 spans 13 residues, from the cysteine through the phenylalanine. Just CDR3 DNA is preserved here, 39 bases in frame from base 1. Peripheral blood CD8+ and CD4+ T cells from healthy donors, Susac syndrome patients and multiple sclerosis patients were profiled by high-throughput TCR beta sequencing. Susac syndrome patients met recently defined diagnostic criteria for definite or probable disease. Bulk CD8+ and CD4+ T cells were purified by magnetic negative isolation, whereas CD8+ TEMRA cells were enriched by FACS. Blood was drawn into EDTA tubes, processed within 24 hours, and PBMCs were isolated by density gradient centrifugation. PBMCs intended for TCR sequencing were cryopreserved in liquid nitrogen and were subsequently thawed in a 37 degrees C water bath. Purity of sorted or isolated CD4+, CD8+ and CD8+ TEMRA cells was at least 90%.

This entry belongs to a study of CD8 T cells in Susac syndrome (dated by TCRdb to about 2019). Study-wide context: Of the Susac syndrome patients who were sequenced, about eight were in clinical remission while roughly six had clinically active disease. Susac syndrome patients were therapy-naive, on corticosteroids (some also receiving IVIg), or on IVIg alone at blood withdrawal. The study used repertoire sequencing to test whether antigen drove CD8+ T cell activation and differentiation in Susac syndrome.

Study-wide findings and limitations: In the CD4+ T cell repertoire of Susac syndrome patients, clonal expansion was not detected. The study acknowledged that relatively few individuals were included in the TCR sequencing and HLA analysis.

RNA was extracted with the RNeasy kit and 0.5 to 1 ug was reverse transcribed using random hexamers. TCR beta CDR3 regions were amplified with the immunoSEQ multiplex PCR assay covering 54 Vbeta and 13 Jbeta segments. To correct PCR amplification bias, a synthetic template baseline was used for both primer optimization and computational correction. The paper's data handling went like this. Only productive sequences were kept, with reads annotated to V, D and J genes according to IMGT and analyzed in immunoSEQ Analyzer. Clonality was calculated as one minus the Shannon entropy normalized by log2 of the number of productive unique sequences. For each patient and control, public and private clones were evaluated within the 100 most prevalent clones. Clones were defined as Susac-specific when absent from the healthy and MS cohorts, from fewer than 1,300 published viral clones and from other ImmuneACCESS disease sequences. TCRdb applied fastp at Q25 and MiXCR to the public reads, then kept only in-frame beta chains. Identical CDR3 protein sequences are pooled into one entry, listed with their most common genes and DNA. TCRdb's processing, not the authors', yielded these V and J calls. The sample table holds approximately 190,000 distinct CDR3 sequences, of which nearly 97% were seen once. The ten largest account for 0.075% to 0.1% of the sample.

This clonotype was sampled from a human donor with Susac syndrome. The specimen sequenced was CD4+ T cells from PBMCs. The chain couples TRBV25-1 to TRBJ1-5, with TRBD1 tentatively as D gene (5 bases match). CDR3 reads: CASSEFGGQPQHF. The DNA sequence reads TGTGCCAGCAGTGAGTTCGGGGGACAGCCCCAGCATTTT.